The subject of this entry is one TCR beta chain. This table comes from immunoSEQ multiplex PCR, and its TCRdb copy is limited to in-frame clones, with some not included. The sample consists of 40,000 to 55,000 clones, 80% to 90% of them appearing once. This record comes from a study of T cell changes during pregnancy in multiple sclerosis. The germline V and J ends were trimmed by 6 bases and 1 base, with 15 bases remaining between them. The germline V gene has CDR1 SGHTA and CDR2 FQGTGA. This CDR3 region has 15 residues. The source material was CD8+ T cells from peripheral blood mononuclear cells, sampled in the second trimester of pregnancy. The V call is TRBV7-3, the J call TRBJ2-5; a possible D gene is TRBD2 (6 bases). The sequence was collected from a female donor with multiple sclerosis, enrolled in a pregnancy study. This CDR3 reads CASSSGGGIQETQYF. As DNA, the CDR3 is TGTGCCAGCAGTTCTGGCGGCGGGATCCAAGAGACCCAGTACTTC.